One and the same sample provided the 22 T cell receptor gamma chains below, sequenced in a study of Vδ1+ human thymocytes. Study-level results: Thymic TRG and TRD repertoires appeared highly polyclonal, with Gaussian CDR3 length distributions.

RNA was extracted from the cells and then reverse transcribed. The CDR3 regions were amplified by multiplex PCR from V-gene primers to a constant-region primer. TCRdb redid clone calling on the multiplex PCR reads using CATT. The table records under 13,000 gamma-chain clones, around 40% of them present only once. No antigens are known for them. The material sequenced was Vdelta1+ gamma-delta thymocytes from the thymus. As to subset: FACS-sorted CD3+ TCRalphabeta- TCRVdelta1+ TCRVdelta2- thymocytes. Receptors originate from a boy younger than two who had congenital heart surgery.

V is TRGV5 and J is TRGJ1 or TRGJ2. The J gene, absent from TCRdb, was called here by matching the DNA to germline. CDR1 is VINAFY and CDR2 is YDVSNSKD in the germline V gene. The CDR3 sequence is 15 residues long. Trimming cost V 3 bases and J 7 bases; bases outside gene matches: 15. CDR3 DNA: TGTGCCACCTGGGACTTCGGGGGGAAAGGATATAAGAAACTCTTT. Translating it yields CATWDFGGKGYKKLF.

This clone was seen just once. This chain links TRGV9 with TRGJ1 or TRGJ2. TCRdb supplies no J gene; here it was assigned by aligning the nucleotide sequence to germline. The CDR3 consists of 16 residues. The germline gives CDR1 GITISATS, CDR2 ISYDGTV (reference sequence). Trimming cost V 2 bases and J 3 bases; bases outside gene matches: 13. The CDR3 sequence: CALWEGPPKPYYKKLF. The CDR3 DNA reads TGTGCCTTGTGGGAGGGTCCCCCTAAACCTTATTATAAGAAACTCTTT.

The V and J genes are TRGV4 and TRGJP1. Assignment of the J gene here rests on matching the DNA to germline, because TCRdb gives none. The V segment lost 5 bases and the J segment 4 bases; nucleotides outside the gene matches: 1. The CDR3 totals 12 residues. CDR1 is EGSTGY, CDR2 YDSYTSSV, per germline. The CDR3 DNA follows: TGTGCCACCTGGGGCACTGGTTGGTTCAAGATATTT. Amino acids: CATWGTGWFKIF.

The chain combines TRGV9 with TRGJ1 or TRGJ2. Assignment of the J gene here rests on matching the DNA to germline, because TCRdb gives none. The ends lost 0 bases at V and 9 bases at J; junction bases unmatched: 2. CDR1 is GITISATS, CDR2 ISYDGTV, per germline (reference sequence). The CDR3 length is 11 residues. CDR3 amino acids: CALWEVPKKLF. For the CDR3, the DNA is TGTGCCTTGTGGGAGGTGCCTAAGAAACTCTTT.

This clone was detected only a few times. This chain links TRGV9 with TRGJ1 or TRGJ2. The CDR3 spans 14 residues. The V gene's germline CDR1 is GITISATS and CDR2 ISYDGTV (reference sequence). Trimming at V came to 3 bases and at J to 9 bases, leaving 14 bases not matched to a gene. CDR3 coding DNA: TGTGCCTTGTGGGAGCCCCGAAGGACCGCTAAGAAACTCTTT. It codes for CALWEPRRTAKKLF.

Notes on this clone: Compared with germline, one end of the junction differs, possibly owing to a read error. V and J are TRGV4 and TRGJ1 or TRGJ2. As TCRdb names no J gene, one was assigned here on the basis of a DNA match to germline. The germline gives CDR1 EGSTGY, CDR2 YDSYTSSV. The CDR3 is 12 amino acids. CDR3 sequence reads: CATWDLALRKLF. The CDR3 DNA is TGTGCTACCTGGGATCTCGCCCTCCGGAAACTCTTT.

In this sample, this clone turned up a few times. The J gene is TRGJ1 or TRGJ2, the V gene TRGV9. Germline V gene sequence: CDR1 GITISATS, CDR2 ISYDGTV (reference sequence). The junction had 6 bases not matched to a gene; V was cut back by 0 bases and J by 4 bases. This CDR3 comprises 14 residues. CDR3 sequence: CALWEVLWYYKKLF. Here the CDR3 DNA reads TGTGCCTTGTGGGAGGTGCTGTGGTATTATAAGAAACTCTTT.

This clone was counted a few times. The J gene is TRGJ1 or TRGJ2, the V gene TRGV9. CDR1 is GITISATS, CDR2 ISYDGTV, per germline (reference sequence). V lost 3 bases and J lost 9; bases outside the gene matches: 5. The CDR3 is 11 amino acids. CDR3 in amino acids: CALWELPKKLF. Written as DNA, the CDR3 is TGTGCCTTGTGGGAGCTCCCTAAGAAACTCTTT.

This clone has only a few counts. The rearrangement uses TRGV9 and TRGJP2. Germline CDR1 and CDR2: GITISATS and ISYDGTV (reference sequence). Germline trimming cut 3 bases from V and 3 bases from J; bases unmatched to any gene: 4. This CDR3 is 14 amino acids long. The CDR3 DNA is TGTGCCTTGTGGGAGTCGGGTAGTGATTGGATCAAGACGTTT. It translates to CALWESGSDWIKTF.

This chain links TRGV3 with TRGJ1 or TRGJ2. The J gene, left out of TCRdb, was set here by checking the DNA against germline. The length of the CDR3 is 14 residues. J gave up 4 bases and V 1 base, and 7 bases lay outside the gene matches. Per the germline V gene, CDR1 is VTNTFY and CDR2 is YDVSTARD (reference sequence). The CDR3 protein is CATWDSLVYYKKLF. In DNA form, the CDR3 reads TGTGCCACCTGGGACAGCCTCGTGTATTATAAGAAACTCTTT.

This clone has a handful of counts. Other nucleotide sequences in the sample specify the same CDR3. This chain joins TRGV9 and TRGJ1 or TRGJ2. This CDR3 is built from 11 residues. Germline V gene data show CDR1 as GITISATS and CDR2 as ISYDGTV (reference sequence). V shed 2 bases, J shed 9 bases, and the junction held 4 bases outside the gene matches. CDR3: CALWEDLKKLF. DNA for the CDR3: TGTGCCTTGTGGGAGGACCTTAAGAAACTCTTT.

This clone was seen a handful of times. The sample has other DNA sequences that encode this CDR3 too. The chain combines TRGV9 with TRGJ1 or TRGJ2. With V trimmed by 4 bases and J by 6 bases, 9 bases remained unmatched. The CDR3 consists of 13 residues. Germline values: CDR1 GITISATS, CDR2 ISYDGTV (reference sequence). CDR3 DNA sequence: TGTGCCTTGTGGGATCAGAGGGGTTATAAGAAACTCTTT. Protein sequence: CALWDQRGYKKLF.

As concerns this clone: This may arise from a read error, as a much more abundant clone is one base away. The rearrangement links TRGV4 to TRGJ1 or TRGJ2. TCRdb leaves out the J gene; it was filled in here by matching the DNA to germline. V lost 10 bases and J lost 0; bases outside the gene matches: 3. Per germline, CDR1 EGSTGY and CDR2 YDSYTSSV. The CDR3 totals 11 residues. As DNA, the CDR3 is TGTGCCACTTGGAATTATTATAAGAAACTCTTT. As protein: CATWNYYKKLF.

This clone has a handful of counts. The chain joins TRGV3 to TRGJ1 or TRGJ2. CDR1 is VTNTFY and CDR2 is YDVSTARD in the germline V gene (reference sequence). Unmatched junction bases numbered 7, after V lost 0 bases and J lost 5 bases. This CDR3 region has 14 residues. The CDR3 DNA sequence: TGTGCCACCTGGGACAGGAGGAAGGATTATAAGAAACTCTTT. Protein: CATWDRRKDYKKLF.

This clone appeared once. The V call is TRGV8, the J call TRGJ1 or TRGJ2. The J gene is not listed in TCRdb, so it was assigned here from a DNA match to germline. V trimming: 0 bases; J trimming: 12 bases; junction bases outside the gene matches: 5. Germline-derived CDR1 and CDR2 are VENAVY and YDSYNSRV. The CDR3 is 11 residues long. CDR3: CATWDRLAKLF. The CDR3 region has the DNA TGTGCCACCTGGGATAGGCTCGCGAAACTCTTT.

This chain uses TRGV4 with TRGJ1 or TRGJ2. As TCRdb names no J gene, one was assigned here on the basis of a DNA match to germline. Trimming cost V 3 bases and J 12 bases; bases outside gene matches: 11. Germline V gene lookup returns CDR1 EGSTGY and CDR2 YDSYTSSV. The CDR3 is 12 residues long. CDR3 protein: CATWDRFDWKLF. Written as DNA, the CDR3 is TGTGCCACCTGGGATAGGTTTGATTGGAAACTCTTT.

About this clone itself: Other DNA sequences in the sample encode the same CDR3. V usage is TRGV3 and J usage is TRGJP2. The J gene is absent in TCRdb and was assigned here via DNA matching to germline. V shed 0 bases, J shed 5 bases, and the junction held 9 bases outside the gene matches. CDR1 and CDR2 from the germline V gene are VTNTFY and YDVSTARD (reference sequence). This CDR3 spans 16 amino acids. CDR3 coding DNA: TGTGCCACCTGGGACAGGCGGGGAGGAAGTGATTGGATCAAGACGTTT. Translation gives CATWDRRGGSDWIKTF.

Comment on this clone: A junction boundary mismatches the germline segment, possibly from a read error. This chain links TRGV9 with TRGJ1 or TRGJ2. Looked up from germline, CDR1 is GITISATS and CDR2 is ISYDGTV (reference sequence). The CDR3 length is 15 residues. CDR3 amino acids: CALWEVQADYYRKLF. The CDR3 nucleotides read TGTGCCTTGTGGGAGGTGCAAGCGGATTATTATAGGAAACTCTTT.

The chain uses TRGV3 and TRGJ1 or TRGJ2. TCRdb gives no J gene; it was assigned here by matching the DNA to germline. After removal of 0 bases from V and 7 bases from J, the junction contained 12 bases not matched to a gene. Germline CDR1 VTNTFY, CDR2 YDVSTARD (reference sequence). The CDR3 length is 15 residues. The CDR3 DNA follows: TGTGCCACCTGGGACAGGCGAGGAGTGTGGTATAAGAAACTCTTT. This codes for CATWDRRGVWYKKLF.

The chain carries TRGV4 and TRGJP2. This CDR3 region has 19 residues. From germline, CDR1 is EGSTGY and CDR2 YDSYTSSV. V lost 3 bases to trimming and J lost 8 bases; unmatched junction nucleotides: 24. The CDR3 DNA reads TGTGCCACCTGGGATCACATTACCCCAAAAAGTATAGGAGATTGGATCAAGACGTTT. Translating it yields CATWDHITPKSIGDWIKTF.

The V and J genes are TRGV9 and TRGJ1 or TRGJ2. No J gene was available from TCRdb, and it was assigned here by a germline match of the DNA. This CDR3 contains 12 residues. Germline V lookup: CDR1 GITISATS, CDR2 ISYDGTV (reference sequence). With V trimmed by 5 bases and J by 1 base, 2 bases remained unmatched. The CDR3 loop reads CALWGNYYKKLF. For the CDR3, the DNA is TGTGCCTTGTGGGGAAATTATTATAAGAAACTCTTT.

The chain couples TRGV3 to TRGJ1 or TRGJ2. TCRdb is silent on the J gene; assignment here came from matching the DNA to germline. Germline assignment: CDR1 VTNTFY and CDR2 YDVSTARD (reference sequence). The CDR3 loop spans 15 amino acids. V shed 1 base and J 4 bases; nucleotides not matched to a gene: 10. CDR3 residues: CATWDSSEKYYKKLF. CDR3 coding DNA: TGTGCCACCTGGGACAGCTCCGAAAAGTATTATAAGAAACTCTTT.